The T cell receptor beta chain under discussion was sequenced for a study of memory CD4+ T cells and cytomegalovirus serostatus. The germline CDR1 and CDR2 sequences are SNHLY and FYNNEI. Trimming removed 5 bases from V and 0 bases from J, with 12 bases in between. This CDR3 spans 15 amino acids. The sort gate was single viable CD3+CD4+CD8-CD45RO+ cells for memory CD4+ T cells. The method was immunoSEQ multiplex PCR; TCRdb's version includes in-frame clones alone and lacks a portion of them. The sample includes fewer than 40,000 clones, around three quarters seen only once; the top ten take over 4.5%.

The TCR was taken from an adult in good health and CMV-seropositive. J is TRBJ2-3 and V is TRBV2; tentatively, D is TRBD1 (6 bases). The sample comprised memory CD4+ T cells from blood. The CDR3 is CASSQDSSSTDTQYF. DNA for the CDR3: TGTGCCAGCAGTCAGGACAGCTCTAGCACAGATACGCAGTATTTT.